Listed below are T cell receptor beta chains from one sample, sequenced in a study of T cell repertoires and HLA-DP antigens. Clones were read by immunoSEQ multiplex PCR, and TCRdb kept only the in-frame ones, dropping some. The data contain some 89,000 clones, about 89% of them singletons. No antigen has been assigned to these receptors. Sequencing input: CD4+ T cells from PBMCs. The receptors here all came from a man between 45 and 60 years old in good health and CMV-seronegative. The conserved cysteine and the conserved F or W are not part of the CDR3 here. The order of the fields is J gene, V gene, CDR3 protein.

TRBJ1-1,TRBV18,ASSPLQGNTEAF
TRBJ2-1,TRBV7-9,ASTSADASSYNEQF
TRBJ2-7,TRBV14,ASSQGRWTYEQY
TRBJ2-1,TRBV18,ASSPWGGGDTAEQF
TRBJ2-5,TRBV27,ASSSWTSGSETQY
TRBJ2-7,TRBV6-6,ASSTGSYEQY
TRBJ2-1,TRBV30,AWDRDRSGWVF
TRBJ1-3,TRBV18,ASSPGRGGPGNTIY
TRBJ2-1,TRBV27,ASGLAGSIGGSLF
TRBJ2-3,TRBV6-5,ASSYRMSGTTDTQY
TRBJ1-3,TRBV19,ASSQNTGGPGNTIY
TRBJ2-2,TRBV27,ASSLSLGLVANTGELF
TRBJ1-1,TRBV19,ASATGVTEAF
TRBJ1-2,TRBV5-1,ASSLSGQGDIGDT
TRBJ1-6,TRBV19,ASSTRTGGSSPLH
TRBJ1-1,TRBV7-2,ASSEWGNTEAF
TRBJ1-2,TRBV15,ATSSSAAVSYT
TRBJ1-2,TRBV9,ASSVSGDYGYT
TRBJ1-5,TRBV20-1,SARDGQPQH
TRBJ2-7,TRBV5-1,ASRPGQTYEQY
TRBJ1-2,TRBV4-1,ASSLGTATNYGYT
TRBJ1-1,TRBV5-1,ASSRDTGLLNTEAF
TRBJ2-5,TRBV19,ASSIGARLAEETQY
TRBJ2-4,TRBV30,AWSAGQGAKNIQY
TRBJ2-1,TRBV9,ASSAGLAGKFYNEQF
TRBJ2-6,TRBV5-8,ASSSLSWANVLT
TRBJ1-5,TRBV7-6,ASSAQENQPQH
TRBJ2-1,TRBV11-2,ASSLVGALANEQF
TRBJ2-2,TRBV6-6,ASSQRQGSNTGELF
TRBJ2-3,TRBV2,ASSSDRGGTDTQY
TRBJ2-2,TRBV9,ASSVERTVSGELF
TRBJ1-2,TRBV11-2,ASSQTYGYT
TRBJ1-1,TRBV5-1,ASSLSVNTEAF
TRBJ1-1,TRBV5-4,ASSYGQGGRMNTEAF
TRBJ1-1,TRBV5-1,ASSLADTEAF
TRBJ1-1,TRBV7-8,ASSPSGVMNTEAF
TRBJ1-5,TRBV6-5,ASSYGGVGNQPQH
TRBJ1-5,TRBV28,ASTEWTERTQPQH
TRBJ1-3,TRBV4-1,ASSNNPGPGNTIY
TRBJ2-7,TRBV27,ASTWREGAGEQY
TRBJ1-5,TRBV7-2,ASSQNDNQPQH
TRBJ2-1,TRBV5-1,ASREQGPYNEQF
TRBJ2-2,TRBV28,ASSLYFGQNTGELF
TRBJ1-1,TRBV14,ASSQRGRTGAF
TRBJ2-1,TRBV5-1,ASSLAAGGYNEQF
TRBJ1-6,TRBV27,ASRPDRDTSPLH
TRBJ2-2,TRBV7-9,ASSVEANTGELF
TRBJ2-1,TRBV14,ASSQVGTAYNEQF
TRBJ2-6,TRBV5-1,ASRRDRAQSGANVLT
TRBJ2-7,TRBV7-7,ASSLQSGTGSEQY
TRBJ2-1,TRBV19,ASSRGRETEQF
TRBJ1-1,TRBV4-3,ASSQGIMNTEAF
TRBJ1-1,TRBV19,ASSISYYTEAF
TRBJ2-2,TRBV9,ASNSGLAGELF
.,TRBV9,ASSVRDNFPYEQY
TRBJ2-4,TRBV6-1,ASSEAQRPRDIQY
TRBJ1-4,TRBV7-9,ASSIDGLGAREKLF
TRBJ1-3,TRBV9,ASSVAGHPGNTIY
TRBJ2-7,TRBV27,ASRTYRAQHNQY